The rows below give T cell receptor beta chains drawn from one sample of a study of blood T cells in healthy people across ages. TCRdb reprocessed the 5' RACE reads via MiXCR and lists one record per CDR3 protein. This table holds approximately 1.5 million distinct CDR3 sequences, roughly 30% found once. Sample: blood. The receptors were sampled from a woman in her twenties or thirties in good health. Each CDR3 is given with its conserved first and last residue. The D gene is left open where the match is weak. Clone size is shown for a subset of rows, as once, few, many or a class of expanded clone.

>NA|TRBV4-2|many|TRBJ2-3
TGTGCCAGCAGCCAAAGGGGGGGGCGGAGTAGCACAGATACGCAGTATTTT
CASSQRGGRSSTDTQYF
>NA|TRBV5-5|NA|TRBJ2-3
TGTGCCAGCAGCTTAAGTAGCGTGGGGAGCACAGATACGCAGTATTTT
CASSLSSVGSTDTQYF
>NA|TRBV10-2|NA|TRBJ2-2
TGCGCCAGCAGTACCCTCGTGGGGGGCATGAACACCGGGGAGCTGTTTTTT
CASSTLVGGMNTGELFF
>NA|TRBV28|NA|TRBJ1-2
TGTGCCAGCAGCTCCTTGGTGGGTAACTATGGCTACACCTTC
CASSSLVGNYGYTF
>TRBD2|TRBV15|NA|TRBJ2-1
TGTGCCACCAGCAGAGGGACTAGCGGGAGTGAAACCTACAATGAGCAGTTCTTC
CATSRGTSGSETYNEQFF
>TRBD2|TRBV15|many|TRBJ2-5
TGTGCCACTTCGGAGGCGGGACTAGCGGGGAAGACCCAGTACTTC
CATSEAGLAGKTQYF
>NA|TRBV6-1|few|TRBJ2-7
TGTGCCAGCAGTGACCGGGACCTCGCGTTCGAGCAGTACTTC
CASSDRDLAFEQYF
>NA|TRBV7-9|NA|TRBJ2-2
TGTGCCAGCAGCTTCCTAGTCGGGGACACCGGGGAGCTGTTTTTT
CASSFLVGDTGELFF
>NA|TRBV29-1|NA|TRBJ1-1
TGCAGCGTACTGGAGGCAGCTGAAGCTTTCTTT
CSVLEAAEAFF
>TRBD2|TRBV20-1|few|TRBJ2-5
TGCAGTGCTAACCGACTAGCGGGGGACCAAGAGACCCAGTACTTC
CSANRLAGDQETQYF
>TRBD2|TRBV5-6|NA|TRBJ2-1
TGTGCCAGCAGCTTGGTCCCCGGCCCAACTAGCGGGAGGGCCGGGGGTAATGAGCAGTTCTTC
CASSLVPGPTSGRAGGNEQFF
>NA|TRBV6-5|NA|TRBJ2-5
TGTGCCAGCAGCGGTAACAAACAGACCCTTCAAGAGACCCAGTACTTC
CASSGNKQTLQETQYF
>TRBD1|TRBV7-9|NA|TRBJ2-5
TGTGCCAGCAGCTTAGGGGCGCGGACAGGGGCCAGGAACGCAGAGACCCAGTACTTC
CASSLGARTGARNAETQYF
>NA|TRBV5-8|NA|TRBJ1-2
TGTGCCAGCAGCTTACAGGGATGGGACTATGGCTACACCTTC
CASSLQGWDYGYTF
>NA|TRBV5-1|many|TRBJ2-1
TGCGCCAGCAGCTTGGAGCGGAGCTCCTACAATGAGCAGTTCTTC
CASSLERSSYNEQFF
>NA|TRBV9|NA|TRBJ1-1
TGTGCCAGCAGTTCTGGGGATGAAACTGAAGCTTTCTTT
CASSSGDETEAFF
>NA|TRBV4-1|few|TRBJ2-3
TGCGCCAGCAGCCAACTACAGGCTGATACGCAGTATTTT
CASSQLQADTQYF
>NA|TRBV3-1|NA|TRBJ2-3
TGTGCCAGCTCCAAGGTCCCGGACCGGGGTACGCAGTATTTT
CASSKVPDRGTQYF
>TRBD1|TRBV5-4|few|TRBJ1-2
TGTGCCAGCAGCTTGGGATGGACAGGGAATGGCTACACCTTC
CASSLGWTGNGYTF
>TRBD2|TRBV9|NA|TRBJ2-3
TGTGCCAGCAGCGTAGGTCTAGCGGGTATAACTAGCACAGATACGCAGTATTTT
CASSVGLAGITSTDTQYF
>TRBD2|TRBV15|few|TRBJ2-3
TGTGCCACCAGCAGAGATCGGACTAGCGGGATCACAGATACGCAGTATTTT
CATSRDRTSGITDTQYF
>NA|TRBV2|NA|TRBJ2-1
TGTGCCAGCAGCCGGGACCCGTCTATAAATGAGCAGTTCTTC
CASSRDPSINEQFF
>NA|TRBV29-1|few|TRBJ1-2
TGCAGCGTTGAAGATCAGGCAGCCTCTAACTATGGCTACACCTTC
CSVEDQAASNYGYTF
>NA|TRBV30|NA|TRBJ2-1
TGTGCCTGGAGTACGACCACCAGCAATGAGCAGTTCTTC
CAWSTTTSNEQFF
>NA|TRBV7-3|NA|TRBJ2-1
TGTGGCAGCAGCTCGAACAATGAGCAGTTCTTC
CGSSSNNEQFF